The 11 T cell receptor beta chains given below trace back to one sample, sequenced in a study of blood T cell repertoires in COVID-19. TCRdb's copy holds only in-frame clones and misses some; the assay was immunoSEQ multiplex PCR. Counted here are some 300,000 clones, 75% to 90% occurring once; the ten biggest clones make up around 13%. What was sequenced was peripheral blood. These receptors all stem from a woman in her 70s with COVID-19, enrolled during active disease.

The chain couples TRBV2 to TRBJ2-3, with TRBD1 matching 7 bases. Germline lookup yields CDR1 SNHLY and CDR2 FYNNEI. The CDR3 covers 15 residues. V lost 5 bases to trimming and J lost 4 bases; unmatched junction nucleotides: 9. In nucleotides, the CDR3 is TGTGCCAGCAGTCCGAGACAGGGTACCTCAGATACGCAGTATTTT. Translated: CASSPRQGTSDTQYF.

The chain carries TRBV5-1 and TRBJ1-3; 8 bases are a match to TRBD1. In germline, CDR1 is SGHRS, CDR2 YFSETQ. The CDR3 loop spans 15 amino acids. After removal of 7 bases from V and 0 bases from J, the junction contained 6 bases not matched to a gene. The CDR3 is CASGTGGNSGNTIYF. The CDR3 DNA is TGCGCCAGCGGAACAGGGGGAAACTCTGGAAACACCATATATTTT. Together with reference TRBV5-1 and TRBJ1-3, the CDR3 gives the full variable domain: KAGVTQTPRYLIKTRGQQVTLSCSPISGHRSVSWYQQTPGQGLQFLFEYFSETQRNKGNFPGRFSGRQFSNSRSEMNVSTLELGDSALYLCASGTGGNSGNTIYFGEGSWLTVV.

This sequence joins TRBV24-1 and TRBJ2-2; 12 bases are shared with TRBD1. The CDR3 covers 18 residues. Germline V lookup: CDR1 KGHDR, CDR2 SFDVKD. With 4 bases clipped from V and 4 bases from J, the junction kept 9 bases outside the gene matches. The CDR3 sequence: CATSDLPGQGAGTGELFF. The CDR3 DNA sequence: TGTGCCACCAGTGACTTACCGGGACAGGGGGCGGGCACCGGGGAGCTGTTTTTT.

The rearrangement links TRBV18 to TRBJ2-7; the D gene is possibly TRBD1 (6 bases). V was cut by 3 bases and J by 6 bases, with 15 bases left in between. In germline, CDR1 is KGHSH, CDR2 LQKENI. This CDR3 has 14 residues. The CDR3 sequence is CASSPSGTTGEQYF. Here the CDR3 DNA reads TGTGCCAGCTCACCTTCCGGGACAACGGGCGAGCAGTACTTC. The full variable domain, with the rest looked up from reference TRBV18 and TRBJ2-7, is NAGVMQNPRHLVRRRGQEARLRCSPMKGHSHVYWYRQLPEEGLKFMVYLQKENIIDESGMPKERFSAEFPKEGPSILRIQQVVRGDSAAYFCASSPSGTTGEQYFGPGTRLTVT.

Only a few counts were recorded for this clone. V and J are TRBV7-2 and TRBJ1-2; 8 bases map to TRBD1. The germline V gene encodes CDR1 SGHTA and CDR2 FQGNSA. The CDR3 runs to 14 residues. V dropped 5 bases and J dropped 7; count of bases not matched to a gene: 9. This chain's CDR3 is CASSPLTGGLGYTF. The DNA of the CDR3 is TGTGCCAGCAGCCCCCTCACAGGGGGGCTTGGCTACACCTTC. Based on the CDR3 plus reference TRBV7-2 and TRBJ1-2, the full variable domain is GAGVSQSPSNKVTEKGKDVELRCDPISGHTALYWYRQSLGQGLEFLIYFQGNSAPDKSGLPSDRFSAERTGGSVSTLTIQRTQQEDSAVYLCASSPLTGGLGYTFGSGTRLTVV.

This clone was found once. The chain recombines TRBV5-1 with TRBJ1-1, with D possibly matching TRBD1 (6 bases). The CDR3 loop spans 14 amino acids. From germline, CDR1 is SGHRS and CDR2 YFSETQ. V lost 4 bases, J lost 1 base, and 11 bases lay in between. CDR3 in DNA: TGCGCCAGCAGCAACCTACAGGGGAACACTGAAGCTTTCTTT. Its translation: CASSNLQGNTEAFF. Complete variable domain (other parts from reference TRBV5-1 and TRBJ1-1): KAGVTQTPRYLIKTRGQQVTLSCSPISGHRSVSWYQQTPGQGLQFLFEYFSETQRNKGNFPGRFSGRQFSNSRSEMNVSTLELGDSALYLCASSNLQGNTEAFFGQGTRLTVV.

The genes are TRBV6-5 and TRBJ1-2, with TRBD1 matching 11 bases. The germline V gene encodes CDR1 MNHEY and CDR2 SVGAGI. The CDR3 consists of 15 residues. V was clipped by 8 bases and J by 3 bases; unmatched bases: 8. CDR3 DNA: TGTGCCAGCGGACCCGGGACAGGGGGATACTATGGCTACACCTTC. It translates to CASGPGTGGYYGYTF.

This rearrangement joins TRBV2 to TRBJ1-1, with D unclear. The CDR3 sequence is 13 residues long. Trimming pared 8 bases from V and 0 bases from J, leaving 10 bases between. Per germline, CDR1 SNHLY and CDR2 FYNNEI. In DNA, the CDR3 is TGTGCCAGCGAAAGGAGGATGAACACTGAAGCTTTCTTT. Translating it yields CASERRMNTEAFF.

This chain links TRBV6-1 with TRBJ1-2; D ambiguous. The CDR3 spans 15 residues. CDR1 is MNHNS and CDR2 is SASEGT in the germline V gene. V was clipped by 0 bases and J by 4 bases, with 12 bases between them. The CDR3 is CASSEASGQAYGYTF. In DNA, the CDR3 is TGTGCCAGCAGTGAAGCGTCCGGTCAGGCCTATGGCTACACCTTC.

This clone was recorded only once. V usage is TRBV21-1 and J usage is TRBJ1-5. TRBV21-1 counts as a pseudogene. There are 19 residues in the CDR3. CDR3 amino acids: CASSKGRSGILYSNQPQHF. In DNA form, the CDR3 reads TGTGCCAGCAGCAAAGGTAGATCGGGGATTTTATATAGCAATCAGCCCCAGCATTTT.

This clone was observed once. The chain joins TRBV27 to TRBJ2-1; 8 bases line up with TRBD1. CDR1 is MNHEY and CDR2 is SMNVEV in the germline V gene (reference sequence). The length of the CDR3 is 15 residues. The ends lost 6 bases at V and 2 bases at J; junction bases unmatched: 6. CDR3 nucleotides: TGTGCCAGCAGCAGAGGGGGACAGGCCTACAATGAGCAGTTCTTC. Encoded protein: CASSRGGQAYNEQFF.